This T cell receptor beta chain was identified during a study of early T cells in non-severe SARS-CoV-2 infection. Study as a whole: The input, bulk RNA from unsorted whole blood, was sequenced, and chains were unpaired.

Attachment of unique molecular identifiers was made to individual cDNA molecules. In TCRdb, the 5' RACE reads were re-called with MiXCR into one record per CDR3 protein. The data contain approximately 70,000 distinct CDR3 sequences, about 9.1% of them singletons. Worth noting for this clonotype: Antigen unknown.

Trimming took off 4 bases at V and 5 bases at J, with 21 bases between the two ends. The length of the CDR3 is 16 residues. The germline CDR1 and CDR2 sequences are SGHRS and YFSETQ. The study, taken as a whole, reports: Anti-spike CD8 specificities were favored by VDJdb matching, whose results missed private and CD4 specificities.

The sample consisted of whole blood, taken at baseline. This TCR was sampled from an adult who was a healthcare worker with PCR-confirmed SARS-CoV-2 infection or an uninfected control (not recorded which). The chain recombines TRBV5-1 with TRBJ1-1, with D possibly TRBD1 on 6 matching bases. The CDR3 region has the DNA TGCGCCAGCAGCCGCGACAGGCCTTCATTGCGGACTGAAGCTTTCTTT. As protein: CASSRDRPSLRTEAFF.